This TCR beta chain was identified during a study of T cells in Graves' hyperthyroidism and ophthalmopathy. PBMCs were obtained from over 8.5 ml fresh peripheral blood. From RNA transcripts, TCR beta CDR3 regions were amplified. First-round RT-PCR of the TCR CDR3 relied on the HTBI primer set. TCRdb analysed the multiplex PCR reads with MiXCR anew, one entry per CDR3 protein. The sample carries hundreds of thousands of distinct CDR3 sequences, roughly 14% recorded once. The trim removed 6 bases at V and 6 bases at J, leaving 22 bases unmatched. CDR3 length: 18 amino acids. Notes on the study in general: In blood, most of the thyroid clonotypes expanded above 0.001 were also present.

This clonotype showed up many times. The antigen is unknown. The sample was blood. This TCR derives from a woman aged 45-65 years with Graves' ophthalmopathy. This rearrangement joins TRBV12-3 or TRBV12-4 to TRBJ1-2, with 7 bases identical to TRBD1. The CDR3 sequence: CASSTGGGAGQVENGYTF. The CDR3, as DNA: TGTGCCAGCAGCACCGGGGGGGGAGCAGGACAGGTTGAAAATGGCTACACCTTC.